These 26 T cell receptor beta chains came from one sample sequenced in a study of graft-versus-host responses after intestinal transplantation. These receptors' targets are unknown. Generated by immunoSEQ multiplex PCR, the TCRdb table keeps only in-frame clones and is missing some. The table includes under 85,000 clones, 85% to 95% detected once. The sample was unstimulated CD8+ T cells sorted from spleen or lymph node cells, taken before intestinal transplant. The receptors come from a human donor who received an intestinal transplant.

This clone has only a few counts. The V call is TRBV11-2, the J call TRBJ1-1; no clear D. The V gene lost 1 base and the J gene lost 5 bases, with 5 bases spanning the gap. CDR1 is SGHAT, CDR2 FQNNGV, per germline. This CDR3 region has 12 residues. Here the CDR3 DNA reads TGTGCCAGCAGCTTAGCGGGGACTGAAGCTTTCTTT. Residues: CASSLAGTEAFF.

V gene TRBV14 combines with J gene TRBJ1-4; D is possibly TRBD1 (6 bases). Germline assignment: CDR1 SGHDN and CDR2 FVKESK. Trimming pared 1 base from V and 8 bases from J, leaving 14 bases between. This CDR3 contains 15 residues. The CDR3 DNA reads as TGTGCCAGCAGCCAAGGCGCGGGACACCCCGAAAAACTGTTTTTT. Its protein product is CASSQGAGHPEKLFF.

The V and J genes are TRBV19 and TRBJ2-5, with D possibly matching TRBD2 (6 bases). The CDR3 spans 15 residues. With 4 bases removed from V and 2 bases from J, the gap between germline ends came to 14 bases. CDR1 LNHDA and CDR2 SQIVND come from the germline V gene (reference sequence). This CDR3 is CASSTGTSAQETQYF. The CDR3 nucleotides read TGTGCCAGTAGTACCGGGACTTCCGCACAAGAGACCCAGTACTTC.

The V gene is TRBV5-4, the J gene TRBJ2-7, with a weak D call TRBD1 (5 bases). This CDR3 comprises 14 residues. The V gene's germline CDR1 is SGHNT and CDR2 YYREEE (reference sequence). V was shortened by 3 bases and J by 5 bases, with 15 bases between the two germline ends. The CDR3 spells CASSSYDRPNEQYF. The DNA for the CDR3 is TGTGCCAGCAGCTCGTACGACAGACCAAACGAGCAGTACTTC. The variable domain in full, with the rest retrieved from reference TRBV5-4 and TRBJ2-7, is ETGVTQSPTHLIKTRGQQVTLRCSSQSGHNTVSWYQQALGQGPQFIFQYYREEENGRGNFPPRFSGLQFPNYSSELNVNALELDDSALYLCASSSYDRPNEQYFGPGTRLTVT.

This chain joins TRBV9 and TRBJ2-1; D is undetermined. Germline-derived CDR1 and CDR2 are SGDLS and YYNGEE. The CDR3 runs to 16 residues. Trimming cost V 1 base and J 0 bases, with 11 bases left between them. The CDR3 bases are TGTGCCAGCAGCGTAAGACCCCGGCGCTCCTACAATGAGCAGTTCTTC. Translated: CASSVRPRRSYNEQFF.

This chain connects TRBV27 to TRBJ2-7; 9 bases map to TRBD2. The CDR3 is 17 residues long. CDR1 is MNHEY, CDR2 SMNVEV, per germline (reference sequence). V trimming: 1 base; J trimming: 3 bases; junction bases outside the gene matches: 10. The CDR3 DNA reads TGTGCCAGCAGTTTATTTTCTAGCGGGATCCCCTACTACGAGCAGTACTTC. Amino acids: CASSLFSSGIPYYEQYF.

The chain couples TRBV5-6 to TRBJ1-2, with D unclear. The CDR3 is 12 amino acids. Germline V gives CDR1 SGHDT, CDR2 YYEEEE. Trimming took off 6 bases at V and 1 base at J, with 7 bases between the two ends. CDR3 loop: CASNFLNYGYTF. The CDR3 region has the DNA TGTGCCAGCAACTTCCTTAACTATGGCTACACCTTC.

This clone appeared once. V and J are TRBV6-5 and TRBJ1-1; D is possibly TRBD1 (6 bases). Germline CDR1 reads MNHEY; CDR2 reads SVGAGI. V was trimmed by 0 bases and J by 3 bases, leaving 14 bases between them. The CDR3 has 16 amino acids. The CDR3 DNA is TGTGCCAGCAGTTACTCACCATTGGGGGCGTACACTGAAGCTTTCTTT. Translated, it gives CASSYSPLGAYTEAFF.

V is TRBV6-6 and J is TRBJ1-2; TRBD1 might be the D (5 bases). Germline CDR1 is MNHNY and CDR2 is SVGAGI (reference sequence). Trimming pared 2 bases from V and 3 bases from J, leaving 16 bases between. CDR3 length equals 16 residues. CDR3 region: CASSYPNPDTDYGYTF. CDR3 coding DNA: TGTGCCAGCAGTTACCCCAACCCGGACACGGACTATGGCTACACCTTC.

The chain carries TRBV28 and TRBJ1-1; tentatively, D is TRBD1 (6 bases). The CDR3 totals 13 residues. V lost 3 bases, J lost 6 bases, and 11 bases lay in between. Germline V gene data show CDR1 as MDHEN and CDR2 as SYDVKM. The CDR3 reads CASSLGGAPEAFF. In DNA form, the CDR3 reads TGTGCCAGCAGTTTGGGGGGGGCCCCTGAAGCTTTCTTT.

The V call is TRBV7-9, the J call TRBJ2-7; 8 positions agree with TRBD2. Trimming removed 5 bases from V and 6 bases from J; junction bases left unmatched: 15. The CDR3 length is 16 residues. Germline V gene data show CDR1 as SEHNR and CDR2 as FQNEAQ (reference sequence). CDR3 region: CASSGTPGTRPSEQYF. CDR3 nucleotides: TGTGCCAGCAGCGGCACCCCCGGGACTAGACCATCCGAGCAGTACTTC. Full variable domain (missing parts from reference TRBV7-9 and TRBJ2-7): DTGVSQNPRHKITKRGQNVTFRCDPISEHNRLYWYRQTLGQGPEFLTYFQNEAQLEKSRLLSDRFSAERPKGSFSTLEIQRTEQGDSAMYLCASSGTPGTRPSEQYFGPGTRLTVT.

This chain links TRBV5-6 with TRBJ1-2; D gene unclear. The CDR3 loop spans 12 amino acids. Trimming left V 0 bases short and J 4 bases short, with 4 bases between. Germline loops: CDR1 SGHDT, CDR2 YYEEEE. The CDR3 DNA is TGTGCCAGCAGCTTGGCCGGCTATGGCTACACCTTC. This encodes CASSLAGYGYTF.

The rearrangement joins TRBV28 to TRBJ2-1; D is undetermined. The CDR3 is made up of 11 amino acids. V was pared by 3 bases and J by 3 bases, with 0 bases between. Germline values: CDR1 MDHEN, CDR2 SYDVKM. The CDR3 bases are TGTGCCAGCAGTTTCTACAATGAGCAGTTCTTC. This gives the protein CASSFYNEQFF.

The CDR3 DNA follows: TGTGCCAGCAGCGCAACAACGGACAGGGGCGCCTACGAGCAGTACTTC. Residues: CASSATTDRGAYEQYF. The rearrangement uses TRBV2 and TRBJ2-7, with TRBD1 identical over 9 bases. Germline V gene lookup returns CDR1 SNHLY and CDR2 FYNNEI. This CDR3 spans 16 amino acids. The V gene end was trimmed by 6 bases and the J gene end by 2 bases; junction bases not matched to a gene: 11.

V usage is TRBV2 and J usage is TRBJ2-1; 11 bases agree with TRBD1. The CDR3 has 17 residues. Per the germline V gene, CDR1 is SNHLY and CDR2 is FYNNEI. V shed 6 bases and J 5 bases; nucleotides not matched to a gene: 12. DNA of the CDR3: TGTGCCAGCAGGCTCGCCCCGGGACAGGGGGTTGACAATGAGCAGTTCTTC. Its translation: CASRLAPGQGVDNEQFF.

The chain uses TRBV19 and TRBJ2-7, with TRBD1 as a possible D gene (5 bases). The CDR3 has 13 residues. V lost 5 bases and J lost 2, with 10 bases in between. Germline values: CDR1 LNHDA, CDR2 SQIVND (reference sequence). CDR3 sequence: CASSFRQTYEQYF. The CDR3 coding sequence is TGTGCCAGTAGTTTCCGACAGACCTACGAGCAGTACTTC.

The chain joins TRBV5-4 to TRBJ1-2, with 7 bases fitting TRBD1. There are 16 residues in the CDR3. V dropped 4 bases and J dropped 6; count of bases not matched to a gene: 15. Per germline, CDR1 SGHNT and CDR2 YYREEE (reference sequence). The CDR3 here is CASSPSEGATLDGYTF. CDR3 bases: TGTGCCAGCAGCCCTTCGGAGGGGGCCACTTTGGATGGCTACACCTTC.

The V call is TRBV7-8, the J call TRBJ2-5; the D gene is possibly TRBD2 (6 bases). CDR1 SGHVS and CDR2 FQNEAQ come from the germline V gene. Trimming pared 3 bases from V and 1 base from J, leaving 18 bases between. CDR3 size: 17 residues. This CDR3 is CASSLIDEGGPQETQYF. Written as DNA, the CDR3 is TGTGCCAGCAGCTTGATCGACGAAGGAGGGCCCCAAGAGACCCAGTACTTC.

The V and J genes are TRBV9 and TRBJ2-1; 8 bases are shared with TRBD2. The CDR3 has 20 amino acids. The V and J ends lost 0 bases and 3 bases, in that order; junction bases with no gene match: 17. Germline-derived CDR1 and CDR2 are SGDLS and YYNGEE. CDR3 coding DNA: TGTGCCAGCAGCGTAGGATTGATGGGGACTAGGGTGGGGGGCTACAATGAGCAGTTCTTC. Translated: CASSVGLMGTRVGGYNEQFF. The complete variable domain, with remaining parts taken from reference TRBV9 and TRBJ2-1, reads DSGVTQTPKHLITATGQRVTLRCSPRSGDLSVYWYQQSLDQGLQFLIQYYNGEERAKGNILERFSAQQFPDLHSELNLSSLELGDSALYFCASSVGLMGTRVGGYNEQFFGPGTRLTVL.

The rearrangement links TRBV2 to TRBJ2-7; the D gene is possibly TRBD2 (8 bases). In germline, CDR1 is SNHLY, CDR2 FYNNEI. This CDR3 contains 15 residues. V was shortened by 6 bases and J by 1 base, with 16 bases between the two germline ends. In DNA, the CDR3 is TGTGCCAGCAGGACAGGGCGGGGGGTATCCTACGAGCAGTACTTC. Protein product: CASRTGRGVSYEQYF.

Worth noting for this clone: At one end the junction does not follow the germline gene, possibly because of a read error. The rearrangement joins TRBV7-3 to TRBJ2-7; 9 nucleotides match TRBD1. Per the germline V gene, CDR1 is SGHTA and CDR2 is FQGTGA. This CDR3 is built from 16 residues. The CDR3 loop is CASSLGPGTGSYEQYF. The CDR3 DNA sequence: TGTGCCAGCAGCTTAGGCCCTGGGACAGGGTCCTACGAACAGTACTTC. Full variable domain (missing parts from reference TRBV7-3 and TRBJ2-7): GAGVSQTPSNKVTEKGKYVELRCDPISGHTALYWYRQSLGQGPEFLIYFQGTGAADDSGLPNDRFFAVRPEGSVSTLKIQRTERGDSAVYLCASSLGPGTGSYEQYFGPGTRLTVT.

This clone appeared once. The rearrangement links TRBV27 to TRBJ2-7; D perhaps matches TRBD2 (7 bases). From germline, CDR1 is MNHEY and CDR2 SMNVEV (reference sequence). This CDR3 is built from 13 residues. V lost 11 bases to trimming and J lost 2 bases, with 16 bases between them. CDR3 sequence: CAAGGLDPYEQYF. The DNA of the CDR3 is TGTGCCGCCGGGGGGCTAGACCCCTACGAGCAGTACTTC.

This chain connects TRBV14 to TRBJ2-7, with TRBD2 matching 7 bases. J lost 1 base, V lost 2 bases, and 5 bases had no gene match. Germline CDR1 is SGHDN and CDR2 is FVKESK. CDR3 length: 15 residues. The CDR3 region is CASSQYASGSYEQYF. The CDR3 DNA sequence: TGTGCCAGCAGCCAATACGCTAGCGGATCCTACGAGCAGTACTTC.

The CDR3 here is CASSPTDTYEQYF. In DNA form, the CDR3 reads TGCGCCAGCAGCCCGACTGACACCTACGAGCAGTACTTC. The genes are TRBV5-1 and TRBJ2-7; no firm D call. The CDR3 loop spans 13 amino acids. The ends were cut back, 4 bases at V and 2 bases at J, with 10 bases in the middle. The V gene's germline CDR1 is SGHRS and CDR2 YFSETQ.

The chain is built from TRBV15 and TRBJ2-3, with D perhaps TRBD1 (5 bases). This CDR3 has 15 amino acids. V was pared by 0 bases and J by 0 bases, with 7 bases between. Germline CDR1 is LNHNV and CDR2 is YYDKDF (reference sequence). CDR3 protein: CATSRDRQSTDTQYF. The CDR3 DNA is TGTGCCACCAGCAGAGATAGACAGAGCACAGATACGCAGTATTTT.

The chain uses TRBV7-9 and TRBJ2-5; perhaps D is TRBD1 or TRBD2 (5 bases each). The V and J ends lost 2 bases and 4 bases respectively, with 17 bases between them. Germline-derived CDR1 and CDR2 are SEHNR and FQNEAQ (reference sequence). The CDR3 is made up of 16 amino acids. The DNA for the CDR3 is TGTGCCAGCAGCTTATTGGGGGAAGCGGCCGGAGAGACCCAGTACTTC. Translated: CASSLLGEAAGETQYF.